Sequencing of this T cell receptor (beta chain) was carried out in a study of T cells after posttransplantation cyclophosphamide. Whole-study results and caveats: After PTCy, TRB diversity resembled that of CNI/methotrexate controls.

The protocol was immunoSEQ multiplex PCR, while the TCRdb copy is restricted to in-frame clones and leaves out a portion. The sample has approximately 39,000 clones, none seen only once. This clone was observed at least ten times. Its cognate antigen is unknown. This CDR3 is built from 14 residues. Trimming took 2 bases from V and 2 from J, leaving 9 bases between them. Per the germline V gene, CDR1 is MNHEY and CDR2 is SVGAGI. This TCR came from a man between 50 and 59 years old in good health, CMV-negative, and a related stem cell transplant donor. The sequenced material came from PBMCs. The V gene is TRBV6-5, the J gene TRBJ2-5, with a tentative D call TRBD2 (6 bases). CDR3 loop: CASSYTSPQETQYF. The CDR3 region has the DNA TGTGCCAGCAGTTACACTAGCCCACAAGAGACCCAGTACTTC.